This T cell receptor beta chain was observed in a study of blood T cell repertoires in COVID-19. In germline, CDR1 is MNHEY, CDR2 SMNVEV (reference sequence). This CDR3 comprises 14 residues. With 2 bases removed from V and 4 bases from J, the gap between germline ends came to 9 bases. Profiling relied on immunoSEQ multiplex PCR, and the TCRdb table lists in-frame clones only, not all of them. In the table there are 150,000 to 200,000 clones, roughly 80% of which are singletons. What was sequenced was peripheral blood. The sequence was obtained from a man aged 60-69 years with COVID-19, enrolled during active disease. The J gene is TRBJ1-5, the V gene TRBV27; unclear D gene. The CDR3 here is CASSLSGSNQPQHF. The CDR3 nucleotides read TGTGCCAGCAGTTTAAGCGGCAGTAATCAGCCCCAGCATTTT.